This T cell receptor beta chain was sequenced in a study of identifying expanded T cells in peripheral blood. Sequencing was performed with immunoSEQ multiplex PCR; in TCRdb, only in-frame clones are kept and a portion is missing. The sample has some 78,000 clones, 80% to 85% seen once. No infections or other immune events were documented during collection. CDR3 length: 16 residues. CDR1 and CDR2 from the germline V gene are SEHNR and FQNEAQ (reference sequence). Deletions cut 0 bases from V and 6 bases from J, with 15 bases between. Sequencing used blood. This sequence joins TRBV7-9 and TRBJ2-1; D is perhaps TRBD1 or TRBD2 (5 bases each). The origin of this receptor is a person aged 18 to 70 in good health. For the CDR3, the DNA is TGTGCCAGCAGCTTAGCGCCCTTAGCTGGGGGCAATGAGCAGTTCTTC. Translation gives CASSLAPLAGGNEQFF.